This is a list of T cell receptor beta chains from one sample in a study of T cell therapy after organ transplantation. Their cognate antigens are unknown. The table came from immunoSEQ multiplex PCR; TCRdb's copy has only in-frame clones and leaves some out. The sample holds 2,000 to 2,500 clones; around 70% are singletons and the top ten take around 30%. This sample comprised CD8+ T cells from blood, obtained before autologous CMV-specific T cell therapy. Receptors originate from a human patient who had received a solid organ transplant and had CMV disease. Both conserved end residues are part of each CDR3. A D gene is named only where the DNA matches it firmly.

>TRBD1|TRBV5-4
CASSLGGTGVDYGYTF
>NA|TRBV25-1
CASSTQTETQYF
>TRBD2|TRBV5-1
CASASGRTTSLYNEQFF
>NA|TRBV5-5
CASSFAWIPEAFF
>TRBD1|TRBV19
CASSLWDSKETQYF
>NA|TRBV7-9
CASSPHGSGNTIYF
>TRBD2|TRBV7-9
CASSSTGVAGGQETQYF
>NA|TRBV13
CASSRTHYNEQFF
>TRBD2|TRBV11-3
CASSSGTRDEQFF
>NA|TRBV4-1
CASSQELANTQYF
>NA|TRBV5-1
CASSLQDRYNEQFF
>NA|TRBV29-1
CSVLLFRDSSSYEQYF
>TRBD1|TRBV18
CASSGPTGAEGYTF
>NA|TRBV27
CASSLGSPNSGANVLTF
>TRBD2|TRBV7-2
CASSLVAGTRQETQYF
>TRBD2|TRBV13
CASSYGRGTGELFF
>TRBD1|TRBV10-1
CASTPEKTGGSYEQYF
>TRBD2|TRBV4-2
CASSHIAGEETQYF
>TRBD1|TRBV19
CASSTRTGRDEQYF
>TRBD1|TRBV7-6
CASSWDRESGGDNEQFF
>TRBD1|TRBV19
CASSIVRGQGLDTQYF
>NA|TRBV6-4
CASSEDGDYNEQFF
>NA|TRBV27
CASSSHRDSTLEAFF
>NA|TRBV4-3
CASSQWSGDGTGELFF
>NA|TRBV7-9
CASSLGGSENTGELFF
>NA|TRBV5-4
CASTQGGDRTQYF
>TRBD2|TRBV9
CASSVAEAGAPVEDYEQYF
>NA|TRBV2
CASSFAWIPEAFF
>TRBD2|TRBV19
CASSIDHSGRGDEQFF